The 21 T cell receptor beta chains reported below all come from one sample, sequenced in a study of T cell responses to AZD1222 COVID-19 vaccine. This table comes from immunoSEQ multiplex PCR, and its TCRdb copy is limited to in-frame clones, with some not included. The sample lists 110,000 or so clones; over 80% were seen once. The sample here was peripheral blood, taken on day 0 of AZD1222 vaccination. The receptors here all came from an adult in good health.

The rearrangement uses TRBV14 and TRBJ2-7, with D tentatively TRBD1 (6 bases). CDR1 is SGHDN, CDR2 FVKESK, per germline. The CDR3 covers 13 residues. The V end was cut by 2 bases, the J end by 4 bases, with 9 bases between. CDR3 sequence reads: CASSQTGRYEQYF. The CDR3 nucleotides read TGTGCCAGCAGCCAAACAGGGCGGTACGAGCAGTACTTC.

The chain couples TRBV27 to TRBJ1-3; 8 positions match TRBD1. J was trimmed by 1 base and V by 0 bases; bases with no gene match: 2. Looked up from germline, CDR1 is MNHEY and CDR2 is SMNVEV (reference sequence). This CDR3 region has 16 residues. In DNA, the CDR3 is TGTGCCAGCAGTTTATCACGGACAGGGTCTGGAAACACCATATATTTT. It is translated as CASSLSRTGSGNTIYF.

The rearrangement joins TRBV4-2 to TRBJ2-7; TRBD1 or TRBD2 may be the D gene (5 bases each). CDR3 length: 15 amino acids. Per the germline V gene, CDR1 is LGHNA and CDR2 is YNFKEQ. Trimming left V 3 bases short and J 2 bases short, with 14 bases between. The CDR3, as DNA: TGTGCCAGCAGCCAGGCGCGTAGGGGAGCCTACGAGCAGTACTTC. Residues: CASSQARRGAYEQYF.

The CDR3 spells CASSLTGFDEQYF. CDR3 DNA: TGTGCCAGCAGCTTGACAGGGTTTGACGAGCAGTACTTC. The chain uses TRBV7-2 and TRBJ2-7; 7 nucleotides line up with TRBD1. The J segment lost 5 bases and the V segment lost 3 bases, leaving 4 bases of the junction unmatched. Germline V CDR1 and CDR2: SGHTA, FQGNSA. The CDR3 has 13 amino acids.

The V and J genes are TRBV15 and TRBJ2-1; D is perhaps TRBD2 (6 bases). Germline V gene lookup returns CDR1 LNHNV and CDR2 YYDKDF (reference sequence). Trimming left V 8 bases short and J 2 bases short, with 10 bases between. The CDR3 is 13 residues long. The DNA of the CDR3 is TGTGCCACCGGGCTAGCGACCTACAATGAGCAGTTCTTC. This sequence encodes CATGLATYNEQFF.

Note on this clone: Since a much larger clone is just one base distant, this may be a read error. Other nucleotide sequences in the sample specify the same CDR3. The gene calls are TRBV12-5 and TRBJ1-2; D gene ambiguous. Trimming pared 0 bases from V and 6 bases from J, leaving 8 bases between. This CDR3 is 13 amino acids long. Germline CDR1 reads LGHNT; CDR2 reads FRNRAP. CDR3 in DNA: TGTGCTAGTGGTTTGGTACTAAGGGATGGCTACACCTTC. Its translation: CASGLVLRDGYTF.

The chain employs TRBV5-4 and TRBJ1-4; 7 bases fit TRBD1. The CDR3 covers 15 residues. Germline trimming cut 4 bases from V and 8 bases from J; bases unmatched to any gene: 11. Germline CDR1 is SGHNT and CDR2 is YYREEE (reference sequence). CDR3 sequence: CASSRRQGEGEKLFF. The CDR3 nucleotides are TGTGCCAGCAGCAGAAGACAGGGAGAGGGGGAAAAACTGTTTTTT.

This rearrangement joins TRBV5-1 to TRBJ2-7; the match to TRBD1 covers 10 bases. V dropped 4 bases and J dropped 0; count of bases not matched to a gene: 4. Germline loops: CDR1 SGHRS, CDR2 YFSETQ. This CDR3 spans 15 amino acids. CDR3 DNA: TGCGCCAGCAGCCTAGGACAGGGGGTCTCCTACGAGCAGTACTTC. The encoded protein is CASSLGQGVSYEQYF.

This chain connects TRBV6-2 or TRBV6-3 to TRBJ2-2; 7 bases agree with TRBD1. The CDR3 has 14 amino acids. The germline gives CDR1 MNHEY, CDR2 SVGEGT. V lost 4 bases, J lost 4 bases, and 3 bases stayed unmatched. CDR3 residues: CASSWDRSTGELFF. The CDR3 DNA is TGTGCCAGCAGTTGGGACAGATCCACCGGGGAGCTGTTTTTT.

About this clone itself: This specimen includes other DNA sequences encoding the same CDR3. The chain has TRBV7-8 and TRBJ1-2; tentatively, D is TRBD1 (6 bases). The germline V and J ends were trimmed by 5 bases and 2 bases, with 9 bases remaining between them. CDR3 length: 13 residues. Germline assignment: CDR1 SGHVS and CDR2 FQNEAQ. DNA of the CDR3: TGTGCCAGCAGCCGGACAGTCAACTATGGCTACACCTTC. Its translation is CASSRTVNYGYTF.

The rearrangement links TRBV5-1 to TRBJ2-1, with D maybe TRBD2 (5 bases). The CDR3 length is 15 residues. Trimming cost V 7 bases and J 3 bases, with 17 bases left between them. Germline lookup yields CDR1 SGHRS and CDR2 YFSETQ. The chain's CDR3 is CASAPSSSDYNEQFF. CDR3 DNA sequence: TGCGCCAGCGCCCCTAGCTCAAGTGACTACAATGAGCAGTTCTTC. Complete variable domain (other parts from reference TRBV5-1 and TRBJ2-1): KAGVTQTPRYLIKTRGQQVTLSCSPISGHRSVSWYQQTPGQGLQFLFEYFSETQRNKGNFPGRFSGRQFSNSRSEMNVSTLELGDSALYLCASAPSSSDYNEQFFGPGTRLTVL.

The chain links TRBV7-9 to TRBJ2-5; D tentatively fits TRBD1 or TRBD2 (7 bases each). The CDR3 covers 14 residues. V was pared by 5 bases and J by 9 bases, with 19 bases between. Germline assignment: CDR1 SEHNR and CDR2 FQNEAQ (reference sequence). CDR3 protein: CASSLTGRGGAQYF. The CDR3 DNA sequence: TGTGCCAGCAGCCTGACAGGGAGGGGGGGAGCCCAGTACTTC.

This chain links TRBV5-6 with TRBJ1-1; D uncertain. The length of the CDR3 is 17 residues. With 0 bases removed from V and 1 base from J, the gap between germline ends came to 16 bases. CDR1 is SGHDT, CDR2 YYEEEE, per germline. The CDR3 loop reads CASSLGLKRSQNTEAFF. CDR3 nucleotides: TGTGCCAGCAGCTTGGGGTTGAAGCGCAGCCAGAACACTGAAGCTTTCTTT.

The genes are TRBV11-2 and TRBJ2-7, with D hard to call. Trimming left V 4 bases short and J 2 bases short, with 9 bases between. The CDR3 is made up of 13 amino acids. Germline assignment: CDR1 SGHAT and CDR2 FQNNGV. This CDR3 is CASSSRFPYEQYF. As DNA, the CDR3 is TGTGCCAGCAGCTCCCGTTTCCCCTACGAGCAGTACTTC.

This clone was counted a single time. The genes are TRBV29-1 and TRBJ2-5; D not resolved. The CDR3 is made up of 14 amino acids. Trimming removed 7 bases at V and 5 bases at J, with 20 bases between. The germline V gene has CDR1 SQVTM and CDR2 ANQGSEA. This CDR3 is CSGRPGRQVETQYF. CDR3 DNA: TGCAGCGGACGACCGGGCCGACAAGTGGAGACCCAGTACTTC.

The V call is TRBV7-2, the J call TRBJ2-3; D might be TRBD2 (5 bases). Trimming took off 5 bases at V and 1 base at J, with 13 bases between the two ends. The CDR3 spans 15 residues. Germline V gene lookup returns CDR1 SGHTA and CDR2 FQGNSA. CDR3 loop: CASSTPSGGTDTQYF. In DNA form, the CDR3 reads TGTGCCAGCAGCACCCCATCCGGGGGCACAGATACGCAGTATTTT.

J is TRBJ1-2 and V is TRBV9; D may be TRBD1 (5 bases). V was shortened by 0 bases and J by 5 bases, with 20 bases between the two germline ends. This CDR3 is 17 amino acids long. Germline-derived CDR1 and CDR2 are SGDLS and YYNGEE. The CDR3: CASSVALTGVIGYGYTF. CDR3 in DNA: TGTGCCAGCAGCGTAGCTCTTACGGGGGTGATTGGATATGGCTACACCTTC.

This clone has a handful of counts. The chain uses TRBV5-1 and TRBJ2-3; 7 bases are a match to TRBD2. Germline lookup yields CDR1 SGHRS and CDR2 YFSETQ. CDR3 length: 17 amino acids. With 0 bases clipped from V and 3 bases from J, the junction kept 10 bases outside the gene matches. For the CDR3, the DNA is TGCGCCAGCAGCTTGGGTGCGGGGGATTTCTCGACAGATACGCAGTATTTT. It codes for CASSLGAGDFSTDTQYF.

The rearrangement uses TRBV5-8 and TRBJ2-3; a possible D gene is TRBD2 (5 bases). Looked up from germline, CDR1 is SGHTS and CDR2 is YDEGEE. The CDR3 spans 14 residues. Trimming shortened V by 4 bases and J by 2 bases, and 11 bases separated the two germline ends. CDR3 DNA: TGTGCCAGCAGCCCGAGACTAATCACAGATACGCAGTATTTT. Translation: CASSPRLITDTQYF.

The V call is TRBV4-1, the J call TRBJ2-1; unclear D gene. This CDR3 has 15 residues. The ends were cut back, 1 base at V and 4 bases at J, with 11 bases in the middle. CDR1 and CDR2 from the germline V gene are MGHRA and YSYEKL. CDR3 region: CASSQVVTVYNEQFF. As DNA, the CDR3 is TGCGCCAGCAGCCAAGTAGTAACTGTATACAATGAGCAGTTCTTC.

J is TRBJ1-5 and V is TRBV6-1; 10 bases fit TRBD1. Trimming at V came to 0 bases and at J to 0 bases, leaving 5 bases not matched to a gene. CDR3 size: 18 residues. Germline CDR1 and CDR2: MNHNS and SASEGT. CDR3 region: CASSEALGTGVSNQPQHF. In DNA, the CDR3 is TGTGCCAGCAGTGAAGCCCTCGGGACAGGGGTTAGCAATCAGCCCCAGCATTTT.